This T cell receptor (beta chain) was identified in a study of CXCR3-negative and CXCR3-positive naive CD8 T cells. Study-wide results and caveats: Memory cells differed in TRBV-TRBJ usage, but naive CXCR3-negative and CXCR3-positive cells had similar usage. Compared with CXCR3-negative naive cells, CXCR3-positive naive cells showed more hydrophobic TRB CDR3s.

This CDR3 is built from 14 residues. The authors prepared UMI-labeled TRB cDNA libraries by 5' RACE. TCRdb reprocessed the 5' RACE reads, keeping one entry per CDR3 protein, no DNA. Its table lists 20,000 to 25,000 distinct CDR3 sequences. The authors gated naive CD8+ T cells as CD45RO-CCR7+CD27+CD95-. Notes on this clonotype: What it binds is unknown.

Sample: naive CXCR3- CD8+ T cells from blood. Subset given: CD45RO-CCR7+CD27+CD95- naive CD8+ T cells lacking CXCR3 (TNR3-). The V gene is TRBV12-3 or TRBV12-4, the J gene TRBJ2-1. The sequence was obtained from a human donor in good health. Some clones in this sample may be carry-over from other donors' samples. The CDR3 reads CASSGDTIGDEQFF.